Listed here is a single T cell receptor (beta chain). The target antigen is unknown. This sample is part of a study of T cell responses to AZD1222 COVID-19 vaccine. Regarding the study as a whole: After two AZD1222 doses, spike-specific TCR breadth and depth rose versus day 0.

Sequencing was performed with immunoSEQ multiplex PCR; in TCRdb, only in-frame clones are kept and a portion is missing. In the table there are 100,000 to 150,000 clones, roughly 90% of which are singletons. The sequence derives from an adult in good health. The sample consisted of peripheral blood, taken on day 0 of AZD1222 vaccination.

In DNA form, the CDR3 reads TGTGCCAGCAGCCCAGGACTAGCGGGATACAATGAGCAGTTCTTC. Its translation: CASSPGLAGYNEQFF. The chain has TRBV3-1 (or the pseudogene TRBV3-2) and TRBJ2-1; the match to TRBD2 covers 12 bases. This CDR3 is built from 15 residues. The junction had 2 bases not matched to a gene; V was cut back by 4 bases and J by 4 bases. Looked up from germline, CDR1 is LGHDT and CDR2 is YNNKEL (reference sequence).